Presented here are 3 T cell receptor beta chains from one specimen sequenced in a study of blood T cell repertoires in COVID-19. Sequencing used immunoSEQ multiplex PCR; TCRdb keeps in-frame clones, though not all of them. Here the sample spans 270,000 or so clones, approximately 90% being singletons. What was sequenced was PBMCs or T cells enriched from blood (not recorded which). These receptors were collected from a woman younger than 45 with acute COVID-19.

This clone was seen only once. The chain uses TRBV5-1 and TRBJ2-7, with 7 bases identical to TRBD2. V was clipped by 4 bases and J by 0 bases; unmatched bases: 13. The CDR3 spans 17 residues. Germline V CDR1 and CDR2: SGHRS, YFSETQ. The CDR3 sequence is CASSTRDASGTSYEQYF. As DNA, the CDR3 is TGCGCCAGCAGCACCCGTGATGCTAGCGGAACCTCCTACGAGCAGTACTTC.

The rearrangement joins TRBV4-2 to TRBJ2-3, with 10 bases fitting TRBD2. J lost 1 base, V lost 4 bases, and 11 bases had no gene match. CDR1 is LGHNA and CDR2 is YNFKEQ in the germline V gene. The CDR3 runs 18 residues. The CDR3 sequence is CASSRQLAGRGGTDTQYF. The DNA of the CDR3 is TGTGCCAGCAGCCGGCAACTAGCGGGACGGGGGGGCACAGATACGCAGTATTTT.

The chain has TRBV11-3 and TRBJ1-5, with 9 nucleotides matching TRBD1. This CDR3 has 19 amino acids. With 2 bases clipped from V and 0 bases from J, the junction kept 11 bases outside the gene matches. Germline loops: CDR1 SGHNT, CDR2 YENEEA. CDR3 DNA sequence: TGTGCCAGCAGCTTATCCGGACAGGGGATTCGTAATAGCAATCAGCCCCAGCATTTT. Residues: CASSLSGQGIRNSNQPQHF.